The sample holds a few counts of the clone carrying this TCR beta chain. Its antigen is still unknown. The source of the sample is a study of beta chain features in type 1 diabetes. Study-wide results and limits: Shorter TCRB CDR3s, moderately but significantly so, were found in Type 1 diabetes patients in all four CD4+ subsets.

Reverse transcription of all isolated RNA meant that expressed TCRB transcripts were sequenced. This table comes from immunoSEQ multiplex PCR, and its TCRdb copy is limited to in-frame clones, with some not included. Here the sample spans 200,000 to 300,000 clones, roughly 20% being singletons. Purity exceeded 98% in all sorted populations. This TCR was sampled from a woman aged 40 to 50 with type 1 diabetes. Material for sequencing was naive CD4+ T cells from blood.

The CDR3 loop is CAWSAPPGGEQYF. The CDR3 region has the DNA TGTGCCTGGAGTGCTCCGCCGGGGGGAGAGCAGTACTTC. The rearrangement uses TRBV30 and TRBJ2-7; 7 bases map to TRBD2. Germline CDR1 and CDR2: GTSNPN and SVGIG (reference sequence). This CDR3 comprises 13 residues. Trimming at V came to 1 base and at J to 7 bases, leaving 7 bases not matched to a gene.